Below are 26 T cell receptor beta chains sequenced from a single sample in a study of metastatic and nonmetastatic thyroid tumors. TCRdb reprocessed the PCR reads using MiXCR. The sample carries 75,000 to 95,000 clones, over 9.5% recorded once. Patients had received no treatment of any kind before thyroid surgery. Sequenced: blood. The receptors were gathered from a female donor with papillary thyroid cancer or a benign thyroid nodule (not recorded which). Some clones in this sample may be carry-over from other donors' samples.

This clone was detected many times. The chain employs TRBV28 and TRBJ2-7; D remains unclear. The CDR3 extends over 14 amino acids. CDR1 and CDR2 (germline): MDHEN, SYDVKM. V dropped 5 bases and J dropped 4 bases, with 15 bases sitting between them. The CDR3 DNA is TGTGCCAGCAGTCTCACCGTTTTCGGGTACGAGCAGTACTTC. It specifies CASSLTVFGYEQYF.

This clone was detected many times. The chain carries TRBV11-1 and TRBJ1-2, with D hard to call. CDR1 and CDR2 (germline): SGHAT, FQDESV (reference sequence). Trimming removed 5 bases at V and 1 base at J, with 8 bases between. The CDR3 contains 13 residues. CDR3 sequence: CASSPTDNYGYTF. CDR3 DNA: TGTGCCAGCAGCCCGACGGATAACTATGGCTACACCTTC.

This clone was recorded at least ten times. V gene TRBV12-3 or TRBV12-4 combines with J gene TRBJ2-5; 7 bases match TRBD2. With V trimmed by 2 bases and J by 5 bases, 14 bases remained unmatched. This CDR3 spans 17 amino acids. The CDR3 loop reads CASSLMLTSTILETQYF. The DNA of the CDR3 is TGTGCCAGCAGTTTAATGTTGACTAGCACGATTCTGGAGACCCAGTACTTC.

The rearrangement joins TRBV18 to TRBJ2-1; possibly TRBD1 for D (6 bases). The germline V gene encodes CDR1 KGHSH and CDR2 LQKENI. V dropped 1 base and J dropped 7 bases, with 17 bases sitting between them. The CDR3 runs to 16 residues. The CDR3 sequence: CASSPRNRVSGNEQFF. The DNA for the CDR3 is TGTGCCAGCTCACCACGTAACAGGGTCTCGGGGAATGAGCAGTTCTTC.

This clone appeared many times. J is TRBJ2-1 and V is TRBV5-1; 8 bases agree with TRBD1. The ends lost 7 bases at V and 4 bases at J; junction bases unmatched: 7. Germline CDR1 and CDR2: SGHRS and YFSETQ. The CDR3 contains 14 residues. CDR3 coding DNA: TGCGCCAGCGCCTCCGACAGGGGTTACAATGAGCAGTTCTTC. Translating it yields CASASDRGYNEQFF.

This clone was found many times. This chain joins TRBV14 and TRBJ2-7; 8 nucleotides match TRBD1. Germline V lookup: CDR1 SGHDN, CDR2 FVKESK. The V gene end was trimmed by 3 bases and the J gene end by 3 bases; junction bases not matched to a gene: 4. This CDR3 spans 14 amino acids. CDR3 loop: CASSHGTGFYEQYF. CDR3 bases: TGTGCCAGCAGCCATGGGACAGGTTTCTACGAGCAGTACTTC.

This clone was counted ten times or more. CDR3 in amino acids: CASRGRPGQPNTGELFF. CDR3 nucleotides: TGTGCCAGCAGGGGGCGGCCGGGACAGCCGAACACCGGGGAGCTGTTTTTT. This chain connects TRBV2 to TRBJ2-2, with 7 bases that match TRBD1. Trimming removed 6 bases from V and 0 bases from J; junction bases left unmatched: 10. There are 17 residues in the CDR3. From germline, CDR1 is SNHLY and CDR2 FYNNEI. Drawing the rest from reference TRBV2 and TRBJ2-2, the complete variable domain is EPEVTQTPSHQVTQMGQEVILRCVPISNHLYFYWYRQILGQKVEFLVSFYNNEISEKSEIFDDQFSVERPDGSNFTLKIRSTKLEDSAMYFCASRGRPGQPNTGELFFGEGSRLTVL.

This clone has only a few counts. At one end the junction does not follow the germline gene, possibly because of a read error. This sequence joins TRBV15 and TRBJ2-7; 8 bases match TRBD2. The CDR3 is 15 amino acids. CDR1 is LNHNV, CDR2 YYDKDF, per germline (reference sequence). The DNA for the CDR3 is TGTACCACCAGCATAGTTACGGGAGGGCCAAGCGAGCAGTACTTC. Amino acids: CTTSIVTGGPSEQYF.

This clone was seen ten or more times. V usage is TRBV7-8 and J usage is TRBJ2-3; tentatively, D is TRBD2 (6 bases). The germline gives CDR1 SGHVS, CDR2 FQNEAQ. This CDR3 has 15 amino acids. V lost 5 bases and J lost 0, with 12 bases in between. The CDR3 bases are TGTGCCAGCAGCCCACGGGACTCTAGCACAGATACGCAGTATTTT. The encoded protein is CASSPRDSSTDTQYF. Drawing the rest from reference TRBV7-8 and TRBJ2-3, the complete variable domain is GAGVSQSPRYKVAKRGQDVALRCDPISGHVSLFWYQQALGQGPEFLTYFQNEAQLDKSGLPSDRFFAERPEGSVSTLKIQRTQQEDSAVYLCASSPRDSSTDTQYFGPGTRLTVL.

The rearrangement joins TRBV28 to TRBJ1-1; weak D call: TRBD1 (5 bases). The CDR3 contains 15 residues. The germline V gene encodes CDR1 MDHEN and CDR2 SYDVKM. V was cut by 3 bases and J by 7 bases, with 18 bases left in between. CDR3 sequence reads: CASSFYPGRDLEAFF. CDR3 sequence (DNA): TGTGCCAGCAGTTTCTATCCGGGCAGGGATCTTGAAGCTTTCTTT. Full variable domain (missing parts from reference TRBV28 and TRBJ1-1): DVKVTQSSRYLVKRTGEKVFLECVQDMDHENMFWYRQDPGLGLRLIYFSYDVKMKEKGDIPEGYSVSREKKERFSLILESASTNQTSMYLCASSFYPGRDLEAFFGQGTRLTVV.

This clone was observed many times. The chain links TRBV6-1 to TRBJ2-7, with D perhaps assigned TRBD1 or TRBD2 (5 bases each). Trimming stripped 5 bases from V and 2 bases from J, with 13 bases between. The CDR3 is 14 amino acids. Germline CDR1 reads MNHNS; CDR2 reads SASEGT. The CDR3 bases are TGTGCCAGCAGTTCCGGGACCGTAACCTACGAGCAGTACTTC. Its protein is CASSSGTVTYEQYF.

In this sample, this clone turned up many times. This sequence joins TRBV30 and TRBJ1-2, with 7 bases aligning to TRBD1. CDR1 and CDR2 from the germline V gene are GTSNPN and SVGIG (reference sequence). This CDR3 region has 12 residues. After removal of 3 bases from V and 8 bases from J, the junction contained 6 bases not matched to a gene. Written as DNA, the CDR3 is TGTGCCTGGAGCGGGAACAGGGGAGGCTACACCTTC. Translation gives CAWSGNRGGYTF.

This clone occurred many times. The chain is built from TRBV7-3 and TRBJ2-3, with D tentatively TRBD2 (5 bases). V was trimmed by 5 bases and J by 4 bases, leaving 10 bases between them. CDR1 is SGHTA, CDR2 FQGTGA, per germline. The CDR3 spans 13 residues. The chain's CDR3 is CASSSTRADTQYF. The CDR3 DNA sequence: TGTGCCAGCAGCAGTACTAGGGCAGATACGCAGTATTTT.

This clone was recorded at least ten times. The chain combines TRBV2 with TRBJ2-1, with no clear D. CDR1 is SNHLY and CDR2 is FYNNEI in the germline V gene. Trimming cost V 8 bases and J 5 bases, with 13 bases left between them. The CDR3 loop spans 13 amino acids. CDR3 nucleotide sequence: TGTGCCAGCCAGGTCCAAAGGAACAATGAGCAGTTCTTC. As protein: CASQVQRNNEQFF.

Many counts were recorded for this clone. This chain connects TRBV7-9 to TRBJ2-7, with D unclear. Germline CDR1 SEHNR, CDR2 FQNEAQ (reference sequence). The CDR3 is 14 residues long. Between the trimmed V and J ends, which lost 5 bases and 4 bases, there was a span of 15 bases. In nucleotides, the CDR3 is TGTGCCAGCAGCCCTAGGGTGGGCCCATACGAGCAGTACTTC. Translated: CASSPRVGPYEQYF.

Ten or more counts support this clone. The chain has TRBV5-1 and TRBJ2-6; TRBD2 is a possible D gene (5 bases). This CDR3 has 14 amino acids. Looked up from germline, CDR1 is SGHRS and CDR2 is YFSETQ. Trimming took 4 bases from V and 2 from J, leaving 7 bases between them. The CDR3 protein is CASSGSTGANVLTF. The DNA for the CDR3 is TGCGCCAGCAGCGGGAGCACTGGGGCCAACGTCCTGACTTTC.

This clone was recorded many times. V usage is TRBV12-3 or TRBV12-4 and J usage is TRBJ1-1, with no clear D. The CDR3 loop spans 14 amino acids. V lost 6 bases to trimming and J lost 5 bases, with 16 bases between them. The CDR3 DNA reads as TGTGCCAGCAGAATCATAGGCGGATGGACTGAAGCTTTCTTT. Its protein is CASRIIGGWTEAFF.

This clone has a count of ten or more. The chain carries TRBV6-1 and TRBJ2-7; perhaps TRBD1 as D (6 bases). V was pared by 6 bases and J by 1 base, with 10 bases between. CDR1 MNHNS and CDR2 SASEGT come from the germline V gene. This CDR3 contains 13 residues. CDR3 protein: CASRPQGSYEQYF. CDR3 DNA sequence: TGTGCCAGCAGACCACAGGGTTCCTACGAGCAGTACTTC.

This clone was seen at least ten times. The J gene is TRBJ2-2, the V gene TRBV7-9; 8 nucleotides align to TRBD2. Germline V gives CDR1 SEHNR, CDR2 FQNEAQ (reference sequence). V lost 1 base and J lost 4; bases outside the gene matches: 5. The length of the CDR3 is 16 residues. The CDR3 DNA follows: TGTGCCAGCAGCTTAGAAACTAGCGGCCTCACCGGGGAGCTGTTTTTT. It codes for CASSLETSGLTGELFF.

In its sample, this clone was seen a few times. The V and J genes are TRBV2 and TRBJ2-2; no firm D call. Germline V gene data show CDR1 as SNHLY and CDR2 as FYNNEI. This CDR3 region has 12 residues. V was trimmed by 10 bases and J by 9 bases, leaving 15 bases between them. Written as DNA, the CDR3 is TGTGCCATCAACATTGGCGGCTGGGAGCTGTTTTTT. Protein: CAINIGGWELFF. Based on the CDR3 plus reference TRBV2 and TRBJ2-2, the full variable domain is EPEVTQTPSHQVTQMGQEVILRCVPISNHLYFYWYRQILGQKVEFLVSFYNNEISEKSEIFDDQFSVERPDGSNFTLKIRSTKLEDSAMYFCAINIGGWELFFGEGSRLTVL.

This clone was counted at least ten times. This chain connects TRBV20-1 to TRBJ2-3; D may be TRBD2 (5 bases). The CDR3 loop spans 15 amino acids. Trimming pared 6 bases from V and 1 base from J, leaving 17 bases between. CDR1 and CDR2 from the germline V gene are DFQATT and SNEGSKA (reference sequence). Here the CDR3 reads CSAQARGRGTDTQYF. The CDR3 DNA sequence: TGCAGTGCGCAAGCCCGGGGTAGGGGCACAGATACGCAGTATTTT.

Ten or more counts support this clone. For the CDR3, the DNA is TGCGCCAGCAGCCCGGGACAGCGGAGCAATCAGCCCCAGCATTTT. It translates to CASSPGQRSNQPQHF. The chain uses TRBV5-1 and TRBJ1-5; the match to TRBD1 covers 7 bases. After removal of 4 bases from V and 1 base from J, the junction contained 5 bases not matched to a gene. Germline V gives CDR1 SGHRS, CDR2 YFSETQ. CDR3 length equals 15 residues.

This clone was recorded at least ten times. The chain is built from TRBV2 and TRBJ1-2; no reliable D call. Germline CDR1 is SNHLY and CDR2 is FYNNEI. This CDR3 has 14 amino acids. V lost 9 bases, J lost 0 bases, and 14 bases lay in between. As DNA, the CDR3 is TGTGCCAGTCGTCAGGCGCAGACTAACTATGGCTACACCTTC. Its protein product is CASRQAQTNYGYTF.

This clone was counted at least ten times. The CDR3 loop is CASTPGAGDTQYF. The CDR3 DNA follows: TGTGCCAGCACTCCGGGGGCCGGGGATACGCAGTATTTT. The J gene is TRBJ2-3, the V gene TRBV28, with D tentatively TRBD1 or TRBD2 (6 bases each). CDR3 length equals 13 residues. Germline V gene lookup returns CDR1 MDHEN and CDR2 SYDVKM. The V gene lost 7 bases and the J gene lost 6 bases, with 14 bases spanning the gap.

About this clone: One end of the junction does not line up with germline, which may come from a read error. The genes are TRBV6-1 and TRBJ2-7, with no clear D. In germline, CDR1 is MNHNS, CDR2 SASEGT. This CDR3 spans 14 amino acids. For the CDR3, the DNA is TGTGCCAGCACTCCCAAGTTTAGAGGCTACGAGCATTACTTC. Protein product: CASTPKFRGYEHYF.

Comment on this clone: The junction and the germline gene differ at one end; a read error may be behind it. The chain combines TRBV12-3 or TRBV12-4 with TRBJ1-4; tentatively, D is TRBD1 (5 bases). The CDR3 has 14 amino acids. In nucleotides, the CDR3 is TGTGCCATCAGTTGGGTACAGGTAGAAGAAAAACTGTTTTTT. Amino acids: CAISWVQVEEKLFF.